The next 16 T cell receptor beta chains were all read from a single sample in a study of T cell responses to AZD1222 COVID-19 vaccine. The assay was immunoSEQ multiplex PCR, and TCRdb's table has in-frame clones only and misses some. The data contain more than 95,000 clones, around 83% of them seen just once; the ten biggest clones take up around 17%. Sequences were derived from peripheral blood, sampled 28 days after the second AZD1222 dose. The receptors come from an adult who received the AZD1222 COVID-19 vaccine.

The chain recombines TRBV6-6 with TRBJ2-4; D is unclear. This CDR3 is built from 13 residues. Germline V gene data show CDR1 as MNHNY and CDR2 as SVGAGI (reference sequence). V was pared by 6 bases and J by 1 base, with 7 bases between. The DNA of the CDR3 is TGTGCCAGCAGCGACGTGGCCAAAAACATTCAGTACTTC. Translating gives CASSDVAKNIQYF.

The rearrangement uses TRBV19 and TRBJ2-3, with 9 positions matching TRBD1. The germline V gene has CDR1 LNHDA and CDR2 SQIVND (reference sequence). The CDR3 runs 15 residues. V shed 5 bases and J 5 bases; nucleotides not matched to a gene: 8. The CDR3 region is CASSQQGALRDTQYF. The DNA for the CDR3 is TGTGCCAGTAGTCAACAGGGGGCGCTGAGAGATACGCAGTATTTT.

V and J are TRBV4-2 and TRBJ2-1, with TRBD2 identical over 9 bases. CDR3 length: 15 residues. Trimming took 4 bases from V and 4 from J; bases not matched to a gene: 5. Germline V gene data show CDR1 as LGHNA and CDR2 as YNFKEQ. The CDR3 DNA reads TGTGCCAGCAGCCTCGCGGGAGGGATATACAATGAGCAGTTCTTC. This sequence encodes CASSLAGGIYNEQFF.

There are a few counts of this clone. The chain couples TRBV10-3 to TRBJ1-6, with 12 positions matching TRBD1. The CDR3 has 18 residues. The germline V gene has CDR1 ENHRY and CDR2 SYGVKD. V dropped 6 bases and J dropped 8; count of bases not matched to a gene: 14. The CDR3 nucleotides read TGTGCCATCAGAGCATTCACCGGGACAGGGGGCGGCGATTCACCCCTCCACTTT. Protein sequence: CAIRAFTGTGGGDSPLHF.

The V and J genes are TRBV21-1 and TRBJ1-3. TRBV21-1 is marked as a pseudogene. The CDR3 totals 17 residues. The CDR3 spells CASSKGKGLKPVDTIYF. CDR3 in DNA: TGTGCCAGCAGCAAAGGTAAAGGACTCAAACCGGTGGACACCATATATTTT.

The J gene is TRBJ1-1, the V gene TRBV19; D unclear. Between the trimmed V and J ends, which lost 10 bases and 4 bases, there was a span of 13 bases. The CDR3 length is 12 residues. Germline V gene data show CDR1 as LNHDA and CDR2 as SQIVND (reference sequence). The CDR3 region is CATKPGSTEAFF. The CDR3 bases are TGTGCCACCAAACCGGGGTCCACTGAAGCTTTCTTT.

This CDR3 is CASSPTSGATDTQYF. DNA for the CDR3: TGTGCCAGCAGTCCGACTAGCGGGGCCACAGATACGCAGTATTTT. The chain has TRBV6-5 and TRBJ2-3; 11 bases are shared with TRBD2. CDR3 length: 15 amino acids. Trimming removed 5 bases from V and 2 bases from J; junction bases left unmatched: 3. From germline, CDR1 is MNHEY and CDR2 SVGAGI.

This clone occurred once. The chain recombines TRBV3-1 (or the pseudogene TRBV3-2) with TRBJ1-4; no firm D call. Germline loops: CDR1 LGHDT, CDR2 YNNKEL (reference sequence). With 1 base removed from V and 6 bases from J, the gap between germline ends came to 9 bases. The CDR3 contains 14 residues. The CDR3 reads CASSQVSGYEKLFF. In nucleotides, the CDR3 is TGTGCCAGCAGCCAAGTTTCGGGATATGAAAAACTGTTTTTT.

The V gene is TRBV10-2, the J gene TRBJ2-2; 9 nucleotides agree with TRBD2. Germline CDR1 and CDR2: WSHSY and SAAADI. Trimming at V came to 4 bases and at J to 6 bases, leaving 3 bases not matched to a gene. This CDR3 contains 14 residues. The CDR3 bases are TGCGCCAGCAGTGGTAGCGGGAGCGCCGGGGAGCTGTTTTTT. This translates into CASSGSGSAGELFF.

This rearrangement joins TRBV6-4 to TRBJ2-1; a weak D match, TRBD2 (7 bases). Germline CDR1 MRHNA, CDR2 SNTAGT. The CDR3 has 14 residues. Deletions cut 2 bases from V and 6 bases from J, with 11 bases between. CDR3 region: CASSDGGGANEQFF. The DNA for the CDR3 is TGTGCCAGCAGTGACGGTGGGGGGGCCAATGAGCAGTTCTTC.

This clone was observed once. CDR3 sequence reads: CASSLSGTYTEAFF. The DNA for the CDR3 is TGTGCCAGCAGTTTATCAGGGACCTACACTGAAGCTTTCTTT. V and J are TRBV27 and TRBJ1-1; the D gene is possibly TRBD1 (5 bases). This CDR3 contains 14 residues. The germline CDR1 and CDR2 sequences are MNHEY and SMNVEV (reference sequence). Trimming shortened V by 0 bases and J by 3 bases, and 8 bases separated the two germline ends.

The chain employs TRBV27 and TRBJ1-2, with TRBD1 identical over 10 bases. CDR3 length equals 14 residues. V dropped 7 bases and J dropped 4; count of bases not matched to a gene: 6. The germline CDR1 and CDR2 sequences are MNHEY and SMNVEV (reference sequence). The CDR3 loop reads CASTADRGAYGYTF. CDR3 sequence (DNA): TGTGCCAGCACCGCGGACAGGGGGGCCTATGGCTACACCTTC.

The chain couples TRBV9 to TRBJ1-3; D may be TRBD1 (5 bases). The V and J ends lost 3 bases and 1 base respectively, with 11 bases between them. CDR3 length: 15 residues. From germline, CDR1 is SGDLS and CDR2 YYNGEE. CDR3 protein: CASSAGGGSGNTIYF. CDR3 bases: TGTGCCAGCAGCGCTGGGGGAGGGTCTGGAAACACCATATATTTT.

The J gene is TRBJ2-7, the V gene TRBV6-5; 10 bases fit TRBD1. The CDR3 has 16 residues. Losses at the gene ends were 2 bases for V and 2 bases for J; bases not matched to a gene: 6. Germline V gene lookup returns CDR1 MNHEY and CDR2 SVGAGI. The CDR3 bases are TGTGCCAGCAGTTACCGCATGGGACAGGGGCCCTACGAGCAGTACTTC. The encoded protein is CASSYRMGQGPYEQYF.

The CDR3 protein is CASSQDPPGQSPYEQYF. The DNA for the CDR3 is TGTGCCAGCAGCCAAGACCCCCCGGGACAGAGCCCCTACGAGCAGTACTTC. The chain is built from TRBV4-2 and TRBJ2-7; 7 bases line up with TRBD1. This CDR3 is 17 amino acids long. The V gene's germline CDR1 is LGHNA and CDR2 YNFKEQ. With V trimmed by 0 bases and J by 2 bases, 10 bases remained unmatched.

The rearrangement joins TRBV19 to TRBJ1-5; D gene unclear. This CDR3 has 13 amino acids. Germline assignment: CDR1 LNHDA and CDR2 SQIVND (reference sequence). The V end was cut by 10 bases, the J end by 7 bases, with 17 bases between. The CDR3 nucleotides read TGTGCCACCGTGGAGGACCCCAGGCAGCCCCAGCATTTT. Translation gives CATVEDPRQPQHF.